The rows below give T cell receptor beta chains drawn from one sample of a study of post-analysis software for immune sequencing data. TCRdb reprocessed the PCR reads with MiXCR, giving one entry per CDR3 protein. Of under 200,000 distinct CDR3 sequences listed, 29% are singletons. The source material was blood. These receptors all come from a girl under 18 with multiple sclerosis. The CDR3 runs from the conserved cysteine through the conserved F or W. The order of the fields is V gene, D gene, J gene, clone size, CDR3 DNA, CDR3 protein. The D gene is left open where the match is weak. The size of a clone is reported for some rows only, either as once, few or many, or as a class for expanded clones.

V gene: TRBV20-1; D gene: TRBD2; J gene: TRBJ2-1; clone size: .; CDR3 DNA: TGCAGTGCTACCTTTCTGGGACTAGAGGGAAGTGAGCAGTTCTTC; CDR3 protein: CSATFLGLEGSEQFF
V gene: TRBV14; D gene: .; J gene: TRBJ1-4; clone size: .; CDR3 DNA: TGTGCCAGCAGCCAAGTCGGAAAGGCAACTAATGAAAAACTGTTTTTT; CDR3 protein: CASSQVGKATNEKLFF
V gene: TRBV6-5; D gene: TRBD1; J gene: TRBJ2-7; clone size: many; CDR3 DNA: TGTGCCAGCAGCATCCCTGGACAGGGACGCGACGAGCAGTACTTC; CDR3 protein: CASSIPGQGRDEQYF
V gene: TRBV18; D gene: .; J gene: TRBJ1-1; clone size: .; CDR3 DNA: TGTGCCAGCCGGATGTGGGTGACTGATAACACAGAAGCTTTCTTT; CDR3 protein: CASRMWVTDNTEAFF
V gene: TRBV6-2/TRBV6-3; D gene: .; J gene: TRBJ2-5; clone size: .; CDR3 DNA: TGTGCCAGCAGTCCTCGCGGGCAAGAGACCCAGTACTTC; CDR3 protein: CASSPRGQETQYF
V gene: TRBV20-1; D gene: .; J gene: TRBJ1-2; clone size: many; CDR3 DNA: TGCAGTGCTAGAGGTACAGCAAACTATGGCTACACCTTC; CDR3 protein: CSARGTANYGYTF
V gene: TRBV18; D gene: .; J gene: TRBJ2-5; clone size: few; CDR3 DNA: TGTGCCAGCTCACCAGCGTATAAAGGGTCGGAGACCCAGTACTTC; CDR3 protein: CASSPAYKGSETQYF
V gene: TRBV5-4; D gene: .; J gene: TRBJ2-6; clone size: few; CDR3 DNA: TGTGCCAGCAGCTCGGGACTGTCGAACTCTGGGGCCAACGTCCTGACTTTC; CDR3 protein: CASSSGLSNSGANVLTF
V gene: TRBV20-1; D gene: TRBD1; J gene: TRBJ1-2; clone size: few; CDR3 DNA: TGCAGTGATGGGAAACAGACAGGGAGGTATGGCTACACCTTC; CDR3 protein: CSDGKQTGRYGYTF
V gene: TRBV7-6; D gene: .; J gene: TRBJ2-7; clone size: .; CDR3 DNA: TGTGCCAGCAGCTTAGTAGGAGGCCGGGGAGATACCTACGAGCAGTACTTC; CDR3 protein: CASSLVGGRGDTYEQYF
V gene: TRBV18; D gene: TRBD1; J gene: TRBJ1-5; clone size: .; CDR3 DNA: TGTGCCAGCTCACCGTCAGCGACAGGGATCGATCAGCCCCAGCATTTT; CDR3 protein: CASSPSATGIDQPQHF
V gene: TRBV29-1; D gene: .; J gene: TRBJ1-1; clone size: few; CDR3 DNA: TGCAGCGTTGCGACGACCCCGAACACTGAAGCTTTCTTT; CDR3 protein: CSVATTPNTEAFF